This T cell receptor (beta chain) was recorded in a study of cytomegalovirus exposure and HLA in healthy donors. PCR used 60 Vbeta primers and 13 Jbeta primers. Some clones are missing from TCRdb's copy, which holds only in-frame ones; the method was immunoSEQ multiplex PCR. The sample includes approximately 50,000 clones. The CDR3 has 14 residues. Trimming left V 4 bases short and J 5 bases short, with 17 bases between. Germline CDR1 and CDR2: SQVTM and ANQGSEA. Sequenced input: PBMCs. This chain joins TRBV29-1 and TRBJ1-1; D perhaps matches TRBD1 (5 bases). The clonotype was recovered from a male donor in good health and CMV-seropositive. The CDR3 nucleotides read TGCAGCGTTGTTCAGGGATGGGATGGTACTGAAGCTTTCTTT. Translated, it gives CSVVQGWDGTEAFF.